Listed below are T cell receptor beta chains from one sample, sequenced in a study of T cell responses to AZD1222 COVID-19 vaccine. Clones were sequenced by immunoSEQ multiplex PCR, and TCRdb holds only the in-frame ones, with some missing. Of roughly 120,000 clones detected, about 82% appear once; the ten largest clones hold around 12%. The input for sequencing was peripheral blood, taken on day 0 of AZD1222 vaccination. Every receptor here comes from an adult in good health. Both conserved end residues are part of each CDR3. D genes are given only for firm matches. Size tells how often a clone was seen (once, few, many) or the class of an expanded clone, and some rows leave it out.

length,size,D,J,V,CDR3,DNA
14,.,.,TRBJ2-1,TRBV7-2,CASSLGTDYNEQFF,TGTGCCAGCAGCTTAGGGACCGATTACAATGAGCAGTTCTTC
16,.,TRBD2,TRBJ2-3,TRBV27,CASSLSLAGGSDTQYF,TGTGCCAGCAGTTTAAGTCTAGCGGGAGGGAGTGATACGCAGTATTTT
15,.,TRBD1,TRBJ2-7,TRBV6-5,CASSYSGTGGYEQYF,TGTGCCAGCAGTTACTCCGGGACAGGAGGTTACGAGCAGTACTTC
12,.,.,TRBJ2-1,TRBV27,CASSFQGYEQFF,TGTGCCAGCAGTTTCCAGGGGTATGAGCAGTTCTTC
11,.,.,TRBJ1-1,TRBV10-3,CAIKANTEAFF,TGTGCCATCAAGGCGAACACTGAAGCTTTCTTT
11,once,.,TRBJ2-7,TRBV30,CAWSRVVEQYF,TGTGCCTGGAGTAGAGTGGTGGAGCAGTACTTC
15,.,.,TRBJ1-6,TRBV7-3,CASSFDSSYNSPLHF,TGTGCCAGCAGCTTCGACAGCTCATATAATTCACCCCTCCACTTT
15,.,TRBD2,TRBJ2-1,TRBV19,CASRELAGGYNEQFF,TGTGCCAGTAGAGAGCTAGCGGGAGGATACAATGAGCAGTTCTTC
11,.,.,TRBJ2-1,TRBV5-1,CASSLYNEQFF,TGCGCCAGCAGCCTCTACAATGAGCAGTTCTTC
14,once,TRBD1,TRBJ2-3,TRBV5-1,CASRRGRGRDTQYF,TGCGCCAGCAGAAGGGGGCGCGGTAGAGATACGCAGTATTTT
13,once,.,TRBJ1-3,TRBV4-3,CASSQIRGNTIYF,TGCGCCAGCAGCCAGATACGGGGCAACACCATATATTTT
13,.,.,TRBJ2-2,TRBV12-3/TRBV12-4,CASSLEHAGELFF,TGTGCCAGCAGTTTAGAGCACGCCGGGGAGCTGTTTTTT
13,.,TRBD1,TRBJ1-5,TRBV9,CASSGQGDQPQHF,TGTGCCAGCAGCGGACAGGGGGATCAGCCCCAGCATTTT
15,.,TRBD2,TRBJ2-7,TRBV6-5,CASSVPGLAAYEQYF,TGTGCCAGCAGCGTCCCGGGACTAGCGGCCTACGAGCAGTACTTC
14,.,.,TRBJ2-7,TRBV29-1,CSVESPGNSYEQYF,TGCAGCGTTGAAAGCCCAGGCAACTCCTACGAGCAGTACTTC
12,.,.,TRBJ1-2,TRBV5-1,CASSLDWEGYTF,TGCGCCAGCAGCTTGGATTGGGAAGGCTACACCTTC